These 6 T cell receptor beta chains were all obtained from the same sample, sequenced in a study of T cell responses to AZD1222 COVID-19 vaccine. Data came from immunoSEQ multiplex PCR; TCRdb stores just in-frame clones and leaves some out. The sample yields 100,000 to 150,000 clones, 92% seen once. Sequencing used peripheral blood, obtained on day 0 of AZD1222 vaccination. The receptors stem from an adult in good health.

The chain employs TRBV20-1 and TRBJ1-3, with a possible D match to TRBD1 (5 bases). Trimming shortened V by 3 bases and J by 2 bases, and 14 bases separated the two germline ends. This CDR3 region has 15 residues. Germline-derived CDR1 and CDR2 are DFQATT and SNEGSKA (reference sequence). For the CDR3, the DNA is TGCAGTGCTAGTCCCCCAGGGTTAACTGGAAACACCATATATTTT. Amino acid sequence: CSASPPGLTGNTIYF.

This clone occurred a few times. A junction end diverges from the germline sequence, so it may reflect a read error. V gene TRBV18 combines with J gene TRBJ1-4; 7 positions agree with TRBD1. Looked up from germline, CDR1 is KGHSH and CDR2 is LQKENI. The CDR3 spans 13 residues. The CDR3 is CASSPQGQEKLFF. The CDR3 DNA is TGTGCCAGCTCCCCACAGGGGCAGGAAAAACTGTTTTTT.

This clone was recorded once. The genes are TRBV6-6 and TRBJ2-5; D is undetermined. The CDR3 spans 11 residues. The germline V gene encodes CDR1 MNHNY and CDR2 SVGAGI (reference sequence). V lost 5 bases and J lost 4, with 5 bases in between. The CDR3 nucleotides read TGTGCCAGCAGTAGTCGAGAGACCCAGTACTTC. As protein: CASSSRETQYF.

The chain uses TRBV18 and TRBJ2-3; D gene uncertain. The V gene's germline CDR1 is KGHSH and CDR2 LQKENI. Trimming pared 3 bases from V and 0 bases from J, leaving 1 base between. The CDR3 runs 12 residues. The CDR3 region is CASSPSTDTQYF. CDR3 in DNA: TGTGCCAGCTCACCTAGCACAGATACGCAGTATTTT. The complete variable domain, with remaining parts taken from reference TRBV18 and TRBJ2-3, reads NAGVMQNPRHLVRRRGQEARLRCSPMKGHSHVYWYRQLPEEGLKFMVYLQKENIIDESGMPKERFSAEFPKEGPSILRIQQVVRGDSAAYFCASSPSTDTQYFGPGTRLTVL.

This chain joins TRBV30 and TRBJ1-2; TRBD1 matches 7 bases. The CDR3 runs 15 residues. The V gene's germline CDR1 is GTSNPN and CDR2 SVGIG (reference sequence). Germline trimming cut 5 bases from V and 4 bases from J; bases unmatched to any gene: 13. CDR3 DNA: TGTGCCTGGGGATCCCACCGGGACAGACCCTATGGCTACACCTTC. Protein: CAWGSHRDRPYGYTF.

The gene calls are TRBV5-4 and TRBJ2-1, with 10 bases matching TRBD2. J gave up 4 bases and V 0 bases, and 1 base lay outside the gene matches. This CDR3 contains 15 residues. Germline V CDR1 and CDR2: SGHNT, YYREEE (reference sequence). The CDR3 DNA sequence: TGTGCCAGCAGCTTGGTTAGCGGGAGGTACAATGAGCAGTTCTTC. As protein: CASSLVSGRYNEQFF. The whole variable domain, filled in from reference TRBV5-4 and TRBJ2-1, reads ETGVTQSPTHLIKTRGQQVTLRCSSQSGHNTVSWYQQALGQGPQFIFQYYREEENGRGNFPPRFSGLQFPNYSSELNVNALELDDSALYLCASSLVSGRYNEQFFGPGTRLTVL.